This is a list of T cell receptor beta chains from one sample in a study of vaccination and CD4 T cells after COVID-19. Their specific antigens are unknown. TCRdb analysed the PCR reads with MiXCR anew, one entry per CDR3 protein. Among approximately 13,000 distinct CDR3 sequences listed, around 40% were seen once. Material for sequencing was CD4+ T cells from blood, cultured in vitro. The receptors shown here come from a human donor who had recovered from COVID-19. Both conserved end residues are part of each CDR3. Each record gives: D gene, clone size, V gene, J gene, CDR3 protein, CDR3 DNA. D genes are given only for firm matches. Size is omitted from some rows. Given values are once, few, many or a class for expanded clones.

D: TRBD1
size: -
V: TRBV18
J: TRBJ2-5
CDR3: CASSPTTGAMETQYF
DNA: TGTGCCAGCTCACCTACCACAGGGGCCATGGAGACCCAGTACTTC

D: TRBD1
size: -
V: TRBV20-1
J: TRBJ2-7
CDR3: CSAKRQGGSYEQYF
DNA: TGCAGTGCTAAGAGACAGGGGGGATCCTACGAGCAGTACTTC

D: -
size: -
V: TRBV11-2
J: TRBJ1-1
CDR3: CASSLEGGLNTEAFF
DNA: TGTGCCAGCAGCTTAGAAGGCGGCCTGAACACTGAAGCTTTCTTT

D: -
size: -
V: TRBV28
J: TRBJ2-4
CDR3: CASSSTGQGINIQYF
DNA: TGTGCCAGCAGCTCCACGGGGCAGGGGATAAACATTCAGTACTTC

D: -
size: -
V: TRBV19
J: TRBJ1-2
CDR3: CASSMGRTYGYTF
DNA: TGTGCCAGTAGTATGGGGCGGACCTATGGCTACACCTTC

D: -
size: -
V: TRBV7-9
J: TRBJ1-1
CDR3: CASSLATTVSEAFF
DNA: TGTGCCAGCAGCTTAGCTACCACAGTTTCCGAAGCTTTCTTT

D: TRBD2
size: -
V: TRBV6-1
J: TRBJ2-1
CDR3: CASRKERLAGENEQFF
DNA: TGTGCCAGCCGCAAAGAGAGACTAGCGGGAGAGAATGAGCAGTTCTTC

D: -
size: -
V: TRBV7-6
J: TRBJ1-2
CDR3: CASSSLSTGSGYTF
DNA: TGTGCCAGCAGCTCCCTCTCCACAGGCTCTGGCTACACCTTC

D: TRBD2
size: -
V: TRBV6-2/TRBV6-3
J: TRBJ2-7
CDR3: CASSYVWGGAYEQYF
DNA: TGTGCCAGCAGTTACGTCTGGGGGGGGGCCTACGAGCAGTACTTC

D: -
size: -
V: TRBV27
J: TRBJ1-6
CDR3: CASTMGTPAPLHF
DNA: TGTGCCAGCACCATGGGGACCCCCGCGCCCCTCCACTTT

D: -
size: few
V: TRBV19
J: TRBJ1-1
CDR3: CASSVGDTEAFF
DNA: TGTGCCAGTAGTGTAGGGGACACTGAAGCTTTCTTT

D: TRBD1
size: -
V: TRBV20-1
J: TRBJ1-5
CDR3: CSAPAGTGLGNQPQHF
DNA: TGCAGTGCCCCAGCGGGGACAGGGTTGGGCAATCAGCCCCAGCATTTT

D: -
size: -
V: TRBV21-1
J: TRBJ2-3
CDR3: CASSKEEADTQYF
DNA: TGTGCCAGCAGCAAAGAAGAGGCAGATACGCAGTATTTT

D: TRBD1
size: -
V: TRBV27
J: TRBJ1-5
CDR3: CASSLSTGGNQPQHF
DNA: TGTGCCAGCAGTTTATCAACAGGGGGCAATCAGCCCCAGCATTTT

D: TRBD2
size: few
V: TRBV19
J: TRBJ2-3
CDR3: CASSTGVSGGADTQYF
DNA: TGTGCCAGTAGCACGGGAGTTAGCGGGGGGGCAGATACGCAGTATTTT

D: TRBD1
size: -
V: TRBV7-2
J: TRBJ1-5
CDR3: CASSYRQGTNQPQHF
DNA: TGTGCCAGCAGCTACCGACAGGGCACCAATCAGCCCCAGCATTTT

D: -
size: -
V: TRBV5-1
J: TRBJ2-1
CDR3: CASSSTPSSSYNEQFF
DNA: TGCGCCAGCAGCTCTACCCCCTCGAGCTCCTACAATGAGCAGTTCTTC

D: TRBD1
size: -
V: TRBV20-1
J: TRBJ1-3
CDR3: CSARPQGAGNTIYF
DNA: TGCAGTGCTAGGCCACAGGGGGCTGGAAACACCATATATTTT

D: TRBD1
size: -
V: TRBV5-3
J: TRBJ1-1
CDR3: CARSHRTGMNTEAFF
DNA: TGTGCCAGAAGCCACCGGACAGGGATGAACACTGAAGCTTTCTTT

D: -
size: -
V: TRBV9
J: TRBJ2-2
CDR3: CASSSPRGGANTGELFF
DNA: TGTGCCAGCAGCTCCCCTCGTGGGGGCGCTAACACCGGGGAGCTGTTTTTT

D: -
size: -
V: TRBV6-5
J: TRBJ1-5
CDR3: CASSYRGDRRASPLSSNQPQHF
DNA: TGTGCCAGCAGTTATAGGGGTGACAGACGAGCCTCCCCCTTGTCTAGCAATCAGCCCCAGCATTTT

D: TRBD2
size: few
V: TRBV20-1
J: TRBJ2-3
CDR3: CSAPNPGLGRTDTQYF
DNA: TGCAGTGCCCCAAACCCGGGACTAGGACGGACAGATACGCAGTATTTT

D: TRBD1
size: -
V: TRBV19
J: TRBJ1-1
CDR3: CASSIRGGQGGAPNAEAFF
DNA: TGTGCCAGTAGTATAAGAGGAGGGCAGGGGGGAGCACCGAACGCTGAAGCTTTCTTT

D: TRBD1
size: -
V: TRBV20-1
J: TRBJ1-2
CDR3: CSARRDRGNYGYTF
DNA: TGCAGTGCTAGAAGGGACAGGGGGAACTATGGCTACACCTTC

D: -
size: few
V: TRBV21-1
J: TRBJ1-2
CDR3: CASSKYGGGYTF
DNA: TGTGCCAGCAGCAAATACGGTGGAGGCTACACCTTC

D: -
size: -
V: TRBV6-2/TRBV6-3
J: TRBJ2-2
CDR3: CASSYSLHGVYTGELFF
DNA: TGTGCCAGCAGTTACTCGTTACATGGGGTCTACACCGGGGAGCTGTTTTTT

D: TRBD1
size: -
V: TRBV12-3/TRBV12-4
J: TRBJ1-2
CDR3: CASSLRQGGYGYTF
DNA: TGTGCCAGCAGTCTCCGACAGGGGGGCTATGGCTACACCTTC

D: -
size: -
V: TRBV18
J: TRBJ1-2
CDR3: CASSLWTEGYTF
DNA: TGTGCCAGCTCACTTTGGACGGAGGGCTACACCTTC

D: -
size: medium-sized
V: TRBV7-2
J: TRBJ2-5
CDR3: CASSFQPGAETQYF
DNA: TGTGCCAGCAGCTTCCAACCGGGTGCGGAGACCCAGTACTTC

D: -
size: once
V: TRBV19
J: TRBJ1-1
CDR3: CASRDTATNTEAFF
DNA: TGTGCCAGTAGAGATACAGCCACGAACACTGAAGCTTTCTTT

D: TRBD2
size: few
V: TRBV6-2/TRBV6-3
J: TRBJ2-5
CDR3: CASSNRLAGGQETQYF
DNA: TGTGCCAGCAGTAACCGACTAGCGGGGGGGCAAGAGACCCAGTACTTC

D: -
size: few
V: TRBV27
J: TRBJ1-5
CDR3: CASSLEGAGNQPQHF
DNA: TGTGCCAGCAGTTTAGAGGGAGCGGGCAATCAGCCCCAGCATTTT

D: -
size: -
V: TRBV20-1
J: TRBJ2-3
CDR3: CSFNRLDQAYTDTQYF
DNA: TGCAGTTTCAACAGACTAGACCAGGCCTACACAGATACGCAGTATTTT